One and the same sample provided the 11 T cell receptor beta chains below, sequenced in a study of cytomegalovirus exposure and HLA in healthy donors. Primers included in the PCR were 60 Vbeta and 13 Jbeta primers. Sequencing was performed with immunoSEQ multiplex PCR; in TCRdb, only in-frame clones are kept and a portion is missing. The sample carries approximately 160,000 clones, about 81% recorded once. Sequencing was performed on PBMCs. Every receptor here comes from a woman between 18 and 29 years old in good health and CMV-seronegative.

The V call is TRBV5-1, the J call TRBJ1-2, with 7 positions matching TRBD1. Germline V gene lookup returns CDR1 SGHRS and CDR2 YFSETQ. The CDR3 consists of 13 residues. J gave up 7 bases and V 1 base, and 4 bases lay outside the gene matches. The CDR3 DNA reads TGCGCCAGCAGCTTGCTAGGGGGCAGTGGCTACACCTTC. It translates to CASSLLGGSGYTF.

The V and J genes are TRBV7-2 and TRBJ1-2; 7 bases match TRBD1. This CDR3 spans 15 amino acids. With V trimmed by 5 bases and J by 0 bases, 6 bases remained unmatched. Germline CDR1 and CDR2: SGHTA and FQGNSA. CDR3 sequence: CASSKTGTANYGYTF. The CDR3 DNA is TGTGCCAGCAGCAAGACCGGGACAGCTAACTATGGCTACACCTTC.

This sequence joins TRBV6-1 and TRBJ2-1; D gene uncertain. The CDR3 is 13 residues long. Trimming pared 7 bases from V and 6 bases from J, leaving 13 bases between. In germline, CDR1 is MNHNS, CDR2 SASEGT. The CDR3 loop is CASTPWAGNEQFF. CDR3 in DNA: TGTGCCAGCACCCCGTGGGCTGGCAATGAGCAGTTCTTC.

Note on this clone: Different DNA sequences within this sample yield the same CDR3. The chain is built from TRBV2 and TRBJ2-5, with D tentatively TRBD2 (5 bases). The CDR3 totals 16 residues. Germline lookup yields CDR1 SNHLY and CDR2 FYNNEI. Deletions cut 3 bases from V and 3 bases from J, with 17 bases between. The chain's CDR3 is CASSDSVIARKETQYF. DNA for the CDR3: TGTGCCAGCAGTGATTCAGTAATAGCGAGAAAAGAGACCCAGTACTTC.

This clone came up a few times. The chain joins TRBV6-1 to TRBJ1-1; TRBD1 matches at 9 bases. The CDR3 is 18 amino acids. With 2 bases clipped from V and 4 bases from J, the junction kept 14 bases outside the gene matches. Per the germline V gene, CDR1 is MNHNS and CDR2 is SASEGT. In DNA form, the CDR3 reads TGTGCCAGCAGTGAATTTGTGGGACAGGGAGGAAGGGGCACTGAAGCTTTCTTT. Its translation: CASSEFVGQGGRGTEAFF.

The J gene is TRBJ1-2, the V gene TRBV7-9; TRBD1 matches 9 bases. The CDR3 spans 15 residues. The germline V gene has CDR1 SEHNR and CDR2 FQNEAQ (reference sequence). V trimming: 5 bases; J trimming: 9 bases; junction bases outside the gene matches: 13. The CDR3 spells CASSRGTGTGNRYTF. In DNA, the CDR3 is TGTGCCAGCAGCAGAGGAACTGGGACAGGGAATCGCTACACCTTC.

V gene TRBV13 combines with J gene TRBJ2-7; tentative D call: TRBD1 (7 bases). CDR3 size: 14 residues. Germline V gene lookup returns CDR1 PRHDT and CDR2 FYEKMQ (reference sequence). V gave up 5 bases and J gave up 5 bases, with 16 bases separating them. CDR3 in amino acids: CASSTQGRSDEQYF. The CDR3 nucleotides are TGTGCCAGCAGCACACAGGGGAGGAGCGACGAGCAGTACTTC.

The gene calls are TRBV5-4 and TRBJ2-1; tentative D call: TRBD2 (5 bases). V lost 4 bases to trimming and J lost 0 bases, with 17 bases between them. The CDR3 contains 17 residues. CDR1 is SGHNT and CDR2 is YYREEE in the germline V gene (reference sequence). The CDR3 DNA reads TGTGCCAGCAGCCCGTCAGAGCGGCACAGCTCCTACAATGAGCAGTTCTTC. This translates into CASSPSERHSSYNEQFF.

The chain links TRBV19 to TRBJ1-1; D is perhaps TRBD1 (5 bases). The V end was cut by 7 bases, the J end by 3 bases, with 15 bases between. Germline V gene data show CDR1 as LNHDA and CDR2 as SQIVND (reference sequence). The CDR3 covers 14 residues. The CDR3 nucleotides read TGTGCCAGTACTCCAGGTTGGGGGGACACTGAAGCTTTCTTT. Translation gives CASTPGWGDTEAFF.

This chain uses TRBV10-1 with TRBJ2-3; TRBD2 matches at 7 bases. The CDR3 totals 15 residues. Germline CDR1 reads WNHNN; CDR2 reads SYGVQD (reference sequence). V lost 4 bases, J lost 0 bases, and 4 bases stayed unmatched. The CDR3: CASSVGTTSTDTQYF. Written as DNA, the CDR3 is TGCGCCAGCAGTGTAGGGACTACTAGCACAGATACGCAGTATTTT.

The V and J genes are TRBV2 and TRBJ1-2; D not resolved. The CDR3 totals 10 residues. Germline loops: CDR1 SNHLY, CDR2 FYNNEI. V lost 3 bases, J lost 10 bases, and 6 bases lay in between. This CDR3 is CASSDGDYTF. Written as DNA, the CDR3 is TGTGCCAGCAGTGACGGAGACTACACCTTC.